Presented here are 5 T cell receptor beta chains from one specimen sequenced in a study of T cells in women clearing cervical HPV infection. Here immunoSEQ multiplex PCR was the method, and the copy in TCRdb shows in-frame clones only, minus some. Its table records 20,000 or so clones. The sample taken for sequencing was blood buffy coat. These receptors originate from a woman aged 18-70 years with a cervical HPV16 infection that either progressed to CIN3+ or cleared (not recorded which).

Of note for this clone: The CDR3 end lies 3 residues beyond the end of the read and is filled in from the germline J gene. The V and J genes are TRBV7-2 and TRBJ1-1, with D hard to call. The germline gives CDR1 SGHTA, CDR2 FQGNSA. The CDR3 covers 13 residues. The V end was cut by 3 bases, the J end by 6 bases, with 11 bases between. CDR3 region: CASSLRGFSEAFF. CDR3 DNA (partial): TGTGCCAGCAGCTTGCGCGGTTTCTCTGAA.

On this clone: The read terminates 3 residues before the CDR3 end, so the remaining end is supplied by the germline J gene. This chain connects TRBV13 to TRBJ2-7; possibly TRBD1 for D (6 bases). The CDR3 is made up of 14 amino acids. The germline CDR1 and CDR2 sequences are PRHDT and FYEKMQ (reference sequence). V lost 5 bases, J lost 2 bases, and 13 bases lay in between. The sequenced CDR3 bases are TGTGCCAGCAGCCCAAGGACAGAGACCTACGAG. Its protein product is CASSPRTETYE. The CDR3, in full, reads CASSPRTETYEQYF.

Note on this clone: The read halts 3 residues ahead of the CDR3 end, with the missing end drawn from the germline J gene. The chain links TRBV5-4 to TRBJ2-7; 7 positions match TRBD2. Germline values: CDR1 SGHNT, CDR2 YYREEE (reference sequence). The CDR3 loop spans 14 amino acids. The J segment lost 2 bases and the V segment lost 3 bases, leaving 5 bases of the junction unmatched. The part of the CDR3 DNA that was read is TGTGCCAGCAGCTCCAGGGAGGGCACCTACGAG. Protein sequence: CASSSREGTYE. The CDR3 in full is CASSSREGTYEQYF.

Remarks on this clone: The read ends 3 residues early relative to the CDR3; the germline J gene fills the gap. The chain carries TRBV20-1 and TRBJ2-7; the match to TRBD2 covers 9 bases. In germline, CDR1 is DFQATT, CDR2 SNEGSKA (reference sequence). The V and J ends lost 0 bases and 2 bases, in that order; junction bases with no gene match: 5. CDR3 size: 15 residues. The CDR3 DNA, read in part, is TGCAGTGCTAGAGACGGTAGCGGGGGCACCTACGAG. This gives the protein CSARDGSGGTYE. The CDR3 in its entirety is CSARDGSGGTYEQYF.

Details on this clone: The DNA ends 3 residues before the CDR3 does, and the rest of the CDR3 is filled in from the germline J gene. The chain recombines TRBV7-9 with TRBJ1-4, with a possible D match to TRBD1 (5 bases). Germline-derived CDR1 and CDR2 are SEHNR and FQNEAQ (reference sequence). The CDR3 has 15 amino acids. Trimming pared 8 bases from V and 0 bases from J, leaving 13 bases between. CDR3 DNA (partial): TGTGCCAGCCGGGACTCCACTGCAACTAATGAAAAA. Encoded protein: CASRDSTATNEK. The entire CDR3 protein is CASRDSTATNEKLFF. Drawing the rest from reference TRBV7-9 and TRBJ1-4, the complete variable domain is DTGVSQNPRHKITKRGQNVTFRCDPISEHNRLYWYRQTLGQGPEFLTYFQNEAQLEKSRLLSDRFSAERPKGSFSTLEIQRTEQGDSAMYLCASRDSTATNEKLFFGSGTQLSVL.